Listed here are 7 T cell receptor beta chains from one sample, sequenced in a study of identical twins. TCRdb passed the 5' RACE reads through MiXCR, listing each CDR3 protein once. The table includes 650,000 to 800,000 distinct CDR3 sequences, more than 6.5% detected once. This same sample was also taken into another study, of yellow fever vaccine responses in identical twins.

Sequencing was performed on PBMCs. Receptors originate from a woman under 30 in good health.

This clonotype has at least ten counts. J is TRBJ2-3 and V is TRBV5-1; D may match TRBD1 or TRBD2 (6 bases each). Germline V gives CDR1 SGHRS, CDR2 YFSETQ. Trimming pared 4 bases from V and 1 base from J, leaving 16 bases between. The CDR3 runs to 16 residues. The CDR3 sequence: CASSKDRPGGTDTQYF. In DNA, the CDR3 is TGCGCCAGCAGCAAAGACAGGCCGGGGGGCACAGATACGCAGTATTTT.

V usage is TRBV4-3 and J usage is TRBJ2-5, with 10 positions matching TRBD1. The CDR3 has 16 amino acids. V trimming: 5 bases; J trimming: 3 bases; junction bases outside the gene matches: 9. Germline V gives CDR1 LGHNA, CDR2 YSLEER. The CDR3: CASSAGTGEGEETQYF. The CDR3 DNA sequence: TGCGCCAGCAGCGCCGGGACAGGGGAGGGGGAAGAGACCCAGTACTTC.

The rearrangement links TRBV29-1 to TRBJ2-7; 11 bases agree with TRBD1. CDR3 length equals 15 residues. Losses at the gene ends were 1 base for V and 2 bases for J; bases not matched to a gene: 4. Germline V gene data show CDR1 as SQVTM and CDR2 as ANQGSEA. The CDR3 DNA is TGCAGCGTTGAAGGGGGGACAGGGGGTCCCTACGAGCAGTACTTC. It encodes CSVEGGTGGPYEQYF.

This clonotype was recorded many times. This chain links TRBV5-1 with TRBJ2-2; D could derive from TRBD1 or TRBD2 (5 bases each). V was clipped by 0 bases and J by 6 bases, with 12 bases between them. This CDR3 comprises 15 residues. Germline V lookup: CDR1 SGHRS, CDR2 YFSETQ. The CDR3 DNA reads TGCGCCAGCAGCTTGGTCACAGGAGGCGCCGGGGAGCTGTTTTTT. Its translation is CASSLVTGGAGELFF.

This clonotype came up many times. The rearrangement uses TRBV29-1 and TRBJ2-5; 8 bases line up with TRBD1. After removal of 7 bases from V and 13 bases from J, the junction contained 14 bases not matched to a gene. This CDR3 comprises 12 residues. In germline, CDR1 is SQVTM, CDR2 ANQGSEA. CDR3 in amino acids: CSARDTDRGLYF. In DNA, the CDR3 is TGCAGCGCCCGCGATACCGACAGGGGTCTGTACTTC. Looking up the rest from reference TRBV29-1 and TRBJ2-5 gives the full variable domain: SAVISQKPSRDICQRGTSLTIQCQVDSQVTMMFWYRQQPGQSLTLIATANQGSEATYESGFVIDKFPISRPNLTFSTLTVSNMSPEDSSIYLCSARDTDRGLYFGPGTRLLVL.

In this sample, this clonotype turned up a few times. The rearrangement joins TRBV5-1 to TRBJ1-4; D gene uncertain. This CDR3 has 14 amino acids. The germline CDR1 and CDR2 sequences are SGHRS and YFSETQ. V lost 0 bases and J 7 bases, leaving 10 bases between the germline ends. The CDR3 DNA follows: TGCGCCAGCAGCTTGGACGGTGGTACTGAAAAACTGTTTTTT. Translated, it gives CASSLDGGTEKLFF. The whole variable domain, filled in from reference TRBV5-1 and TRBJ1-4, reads KAGVTQTPRYLIKTRGQQVTLSCSPISGHRSVSWYQQTPGQGLQFLFEYFSETQRNKGNFPGRFSGRQFSNSRSEMNVSTLELGDSALYLCASSLDGGTEKLFFGSGTQLSVL.

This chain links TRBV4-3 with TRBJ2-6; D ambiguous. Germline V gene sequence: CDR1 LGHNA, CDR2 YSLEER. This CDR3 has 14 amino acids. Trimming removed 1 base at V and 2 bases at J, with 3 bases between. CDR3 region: CASSQGAGANVLTF. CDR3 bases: TGCGCCAGCAGCCAAGGGGCTGGGGCCAACGTCCTGACTTTC.